These T cell receptor beta chains were read from a single sample in a study of CD8+CD57+ T cells in acquired aplastic anemia. TCRdb re-derived calls from the reads in MiXCR, one entry per CDR3 protein. The table records 150,000 to 200,000 distinct CDR3 sequences, around 60% of them present only once. Sequences were obtained from sorted CD4+, CD8+, or CD8+CD57+ T cells (not recorded which) from PBMCs. The receptors come from a human donor in good health. CDR3s include the opening cysteine and the closing phenylalanine or tryptophan. A D gene is named only where the DNA matches it firmly. Only some rows state a clone size, as once, few, many or a class for expanded clones.

j_call v_call clone_size d_call cdr3_nt cdr3_aa
TRBJ1-6 TRBV5-1 NA NA TGTGCCAGCAGCAGGACCTATAATTCACCCCTCCACTTT CASSRTYNSPLHF
TRBJ1-1 TRBV29-1 NA NA TGCAGCGTTGAGGCTGGGCCCCGGCGGACTGAAGCTTTCTTT CSVEAGPRRTEAFF
TRBJ1-6 TRBV19 many NA TGTGCCAGTAGCGGGGGCCCCGCGGCCTCACCCCTCCACTTT CASSGGPAASPLHF
TRBJ1-2 TRBV2 NA NA TGTGCCAGCAGTCGGAACAGCAGGTTTAACTATGGCTACACCTTC CASSRNSRFNYGYTF
TRBJ2-7 TRBV12-3/TRBV12-4 NA NA TGTGCCAGCAGTCCTAAGGGGGGGCGGTCCTACGAGCAGTACTTC CASSPKGGRSYEQYF
TRBJ2-6 TRBV7-9 many NA TGTGCCAGCAGCGTTACCCGGACGGATTACTCTGGGGCCAACGTCCTGACTTTC CASSVTRTDYSGANVLTF
TRBJ2-3 TRBV11-2 NA NA TGTGCCAGCAGCTTAGATGGGGGCGCTACGCAGTATTTT CASSLDGGATQYF
TRBJ2-7 TRBV11-2 few TRBD2 TGTGCCAGCCGCTCCGCTAGCGGCTCCTACGAGCAGTACTTC CASRSASGSYEQYF
TRBJ2-1 TRBV29-1 NA TRBD1 TGCAGCGGCCAAGGGACAGTGCTGACCTACAATGAGCAGTTCTTC CSGQGTVLTYNEQFF
TRBJ1-1 TRBV7-9 NA NA TGTGCCAGCAGCTTGAGGTGGACTGAAGCTTTCTTT CASSLRWTEAFF
TRBJ2-7 TRBV29-1 NA TRBD2 TGCAGCGTTGGCGGGACTAGCGGAGACGAGCAGTACTTC CSVGGTSGDEQYF
TRBJ2-5 TRBV19 NA NA TGTGCCAGTAGTGGACGGAACCAGGAGACCCAGTACTTC CASSGRNQETQYF
TRBJ2-1 TRBV14 many NA TGTGCCAGCAGCCAGGGGAATCGTAATGAGCAGTTCTTC CASSQGNRNEQFF
TRBJ2-7 TRBV2 NA NA TGTGCCAGCCAGGGGCGGGGGTCGGTCCTATCCTACGAGCAGTACTTC CASQGRGSVLSYEQYF
TRBJ2-7 TRBV7-2 NA NA TGTGCCAGCAGCTGGCCAGATTACGAGCAGTACTTC CASSWPDYEQYF
TRBJ2-1 TRBV29-1 many NA TGCAGCGTTGAGGGGGACGATGAGCAGTTCTTC CSVEGDDEQFF
TRBJ2-1 TRBV19 once NA TGTGCCAGTAGTATAGTTCCCGGGGGCTCCTACAATGAGCAGTTCTTC CASSIVPGGSYNEQFF
TRBJ2-2 TRBV10-3 NA TRBD2 TGTGCCATCAGCAGACTAGCGGATAACACCGGGGAGCTGTTTTTT CAISRLADNTGELFF
TRBJ1-5 TRBV19 NA NA TGTGCCAGTAGTATGGCAGTTCATCAGCCCCAGCATTTT CASSMAVHQPQHF
TRBJ2-5 TRBV7-9 many NA TGTGCCAGCAGCCCCCGAGGAGAGACCCAGTACTTC CASSPRGETQYF
TRBJ1-2 TRBV7-9 few NA TGTGCCAGCAGCTTAGGTCAGGGGAACTATGGCTACACCTTC CASSLGQGNYGYTF
TRBJ2-6 TRBV25-1 NA NA TGTGCCAGCAGTGAATGGGGTACTGGGGCCAACGTCCTGACTTTC CASSEWGTGANVLTF
TRBJ2-1 TRBV10-3 NA NA TGTGCCATCAGTGAGGGCTACAATGAGCAGTTCTTC CAISEGYNEQFF
TRBJ2-7 TRBV9 NA NA TGTGCCAGCAGCGTAAACACCTTC CASSVNTF
TRBJ1-2 TRBV3-1 NA NA TGTGCCAGCAGCATGGGGGGTGGCTACACCTTC CASSMGGGYTF
TRBJ1-6 TRBV7-3 few NA TGTGCCAGCAGCCCCGGAGGGACATACTTCACCGAAAATAATTCACCCCTCCACTTT CASSPGGTYFTENNSPLHF
TRBJ2-7 TRBV19 NA NA TGTGCCAGTAGTGGCCCCATGTCATACGAGCAGTACTTC CASSGPMSYEQYF
TRBJ2-7 TRBV5-5 NA NA TGTGCCAGCAGCTTGTGGGGGACATCCTACGAGCAGTACTTC CASSLWGTSYEQYF
TRBJ2-7 TRBV15 NA NA TGTGCCACCAGCAGAGATCTTCAGGGCCACGAGCAGTACTTC CATSRDLQGHEQYF
TRBJ2-3 TRBV4-3 many TRBD2 TGCGCCAGCAGCCAAGAATCGGGACTAGCTCTCACAGATACGCAGTATTTT CASSQESGLALTDTQYF
TRBJ2-2 TRBV7-2 NA NA TGTGCCAGCAGCTGGGCTAGCGCGCGGACCGGGGAGCTGTTTTTT CASSWASARTGELFF
TRBJ2-2 TRBV7-9 NA NA TGTGCCAGCAGCTTCCCCGGCTTGCCCCCCAACACCGGGGAGCTGTTTTTT CASSFPGLPPNTGELFF
TRBJ2-3 TRBV5-1 NA TRBD2 TGCGCCAGCAGCTTACAAGCGGGAGGATCCACAGATACGCAGTATTTT CASSLQAGGSTDTQYF
TRBJ2-5 TRBV7-2 NA TRBD2 TGTGCCAGCAGCTTAGCGGTAGGGGAGGGGACCCAGTACTTC CASSLAVGEGTQYF
TRBJ1-1 TRBV29-1 NA NA TGCAGCGTTGGAATGCTTGGGTGGAACACTGAAGCTTTCTTT CSVGMLGWNTEAFF
TRBJ1-2 TRBV7-8 NA NA TGTGCCAGCAGCTTAGGACAGGCGGATGGCTACACCTTC CASSLGQADGYTF
TRBJ2-5 TRBV15 NA TRBD1 TGTGCCACCAGCAGCGCCCTCGGACAGGTCTTTGGGACCCAGTACTTC CATSSALGQVFGTQYF
TRBJ2-5 TRBV9 NA NA TGTGCCAGCAGCGTAGGGTCCGTTGTTCAAGAGACCCAGTACTTC CASSVGSVVQETQYF
TRBJ2-1 TRBV24-1 NA TRBD1 TGTGCCACCAGTGATTTGGCAGGGGGGCAGTTCTTC CATSDLAGGQFF
TRBJ2-1 TRBV29-1 NA NA TGCAGCGTTGGGGGACTCCTTCCATACAATGAGCAGTTCTTC CSVGGLLPYNEQFF
TRBJ1-1 TRBV6-6 NA NA TGTGCCAGCAGTGAGCAGGGCAGGGGAACTGAAGCTTTCTTT CASSEQGRGTEAFF